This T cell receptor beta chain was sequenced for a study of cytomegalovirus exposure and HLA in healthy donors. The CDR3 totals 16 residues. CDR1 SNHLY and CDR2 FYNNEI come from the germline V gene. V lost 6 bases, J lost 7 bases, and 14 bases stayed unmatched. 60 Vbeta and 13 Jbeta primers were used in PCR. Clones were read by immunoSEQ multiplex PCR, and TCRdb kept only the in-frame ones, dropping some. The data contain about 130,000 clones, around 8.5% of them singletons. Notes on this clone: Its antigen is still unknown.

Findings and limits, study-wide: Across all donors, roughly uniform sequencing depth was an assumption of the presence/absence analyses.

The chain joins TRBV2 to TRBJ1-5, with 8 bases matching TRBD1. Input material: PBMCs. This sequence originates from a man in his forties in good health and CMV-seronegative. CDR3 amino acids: CASSDPVTGVGQPQHF. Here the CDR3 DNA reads TGTGCCAGCAGCGACCCGGTGACAGGGGTTGGACAGCCCCAGCATTTT.